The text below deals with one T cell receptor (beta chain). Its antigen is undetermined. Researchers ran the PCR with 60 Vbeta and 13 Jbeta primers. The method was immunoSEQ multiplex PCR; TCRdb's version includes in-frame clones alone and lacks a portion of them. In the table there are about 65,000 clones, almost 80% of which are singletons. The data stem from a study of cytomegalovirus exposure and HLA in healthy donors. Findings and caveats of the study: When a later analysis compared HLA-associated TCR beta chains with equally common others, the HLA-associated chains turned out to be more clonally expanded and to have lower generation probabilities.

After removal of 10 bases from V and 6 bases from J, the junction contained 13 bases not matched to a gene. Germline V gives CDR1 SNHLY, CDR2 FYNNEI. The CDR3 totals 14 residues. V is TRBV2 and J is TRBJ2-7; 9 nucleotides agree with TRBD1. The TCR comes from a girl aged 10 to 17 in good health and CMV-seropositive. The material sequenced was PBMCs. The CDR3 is CATDRDRVPSEQYF. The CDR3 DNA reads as TGTGCCACCGACCGGGACAGGGTTCCCTCCGAGCAGTACTTC.